The clone carrying this T cell receptor (beta chain) was recorded many times. The record originates from a study of T cell repertoires in cytomegalovirus infection. TCRdb reanalysed the reads using MiXCR and keeps one entry per CDR3 protein. The table shows roughly 500,000 distinct CDR3 sequences, with around 11% occurring only once. Germline V lookup: CDR1 SGHAT, CDR2 FQNNGV. The CDR3 sequence is 17 residues long. V dropped 1 base and J dropped 2 bases, with 15 bases sitting between them. The V and J genes are TRBV11-2 and TRBJ2-1, with D tentatively TRBD2 (6 bases). This TCR was sampled from a human donor in good health (CMV status not recorded). Some clones in this sample may be carry-over from other donors' samples. Sequenced: PBMCs. CDR3 DNA: TGTGCCAGCAGCTTAGTCCCACTGGCGGGGCCCTACAATGAGCAGTTCTTC. Translated: CASSLVPLAGPYNEQFF.